This T cell receptor (beta chain) was sequenced in a study of T cell responses to AZD1222 COVID-19 vaccine. Study-level findings and limits: White British people made up most donors, females outnumbered males, and clonal diversity was possibly underestimated. Dominant CD4 TCR responses targeted spike regions 160-218 and 743-854. Baseline testing showed seropositivity in only 5 or 6 AZD1222 recipients.

The table came from immunoSEQ multiplex PCR; TCRdb's copy has only in-frame clones and leaves some out. The sample includes approximately 94,000 clones, around 90% seen only once; the top ten take about 1.8%. On this clone: Its antigen is not known.

The V and J ends lost 0 bases and 10 bases respectively, with 16 bases between them. CDR1 is MNHEY, CDR2 SVGAGI, per germline. There are 15 residues in the CDR3. The chain employs TRBV6-5 and TRBJ2-1; TRBD1 or TRBD2 may be the D gene (5 bases each). Source: peripheral blood, taken on day 0 of AZD1222 vaccination. This TCR derives from an adult in good health. CDR3 in amino acids: CASSYSGTPSREQFF. In nucleotides, the CDR3 is TGTGCCAGCAGTTACTCGGGGACCCCCTCGCGGGAGCAGTTCTTC.